A single sample gave rise to the 15 T cell receptor beta chains below, sequenced in a study of OX40 agonist ivuxolimab in advanced cancers. Profiling relied on immunoSEQ multiplex PCR, and the TCRdb table lists in-frame clones only, not all of them. The sample carries more than 45,000 clones, roughly 83% recorded once. The sequencing here drew on CD4+ or CD8+ T cells sorted from blood, taken in a trial of the OX40 agonist ivuxolimab. These receptors were taken from an adult with an advanced solid tumor such as melanoma, head and neck, liver or kidney cancer.

V is TRBV28 and J is TRBJ1-4; TRBD1 matches at 7 bases. Germline trimming cut 5 bases from V and 8 bases from J; bases unmatched to any gene: 8. Germline-derived CDR1 and CDR2 are MDHEN and SYDVKM. CDR3 length equals 14 residues. The CDR3 nucleotides read TGTGCCAGCAGTCTTCCGGGACAGCCAGAAAAACTGTTTTTT. Protein sequence: CASSLPGQPEKLFF.

The table lists this clone with a few counts. The chain joins TRBV10-1 to TRBJ2-1, with D perhaps TRBD2 (6 bases). Trimming removed 4 bases at V and 7 bases at J, with 23 bases between. CDR3 size: 17 residues. Germline V gene lookup returns CDR1 WNHNN and CDR2 SYGVQD (reference sequence). For the CDR3, the DNA is TGCGCCAGCAGTGGGGGGGTTTTGGGGACCCGGTGTAATGAGCAGTTCTTC. Its protein product is CASSGGVLGTRCNEQFF.

This chain joins TRBV5-1 and TRBJ2-5, with D possibly matching TRBD2 (6 bases). The V gene's germline CDR1 is SGHRS and CDR2 YFSETQ. Trimming took off 0 bases at V and 1 base at J, with 10 bases between the two ends. The CDR3 runs 15 residues. CDR3 in amino acids: CASSLDGRPQETQYF. The CDR3 DNA sequence: TGCGCCAGCAGCTTGGATGGGAGGCCCCAAGAGACCCAGTACTTC. The full variable domain, rest sourced from reference TRBV5-1 and TRBJ2-5, is KAGVTQTPRYLIKTRGQQVTLSCSPISGHRSVSWYQQTPGQGLQFLFEYFSETQRNKGNFPGRFSGRQFSNSRSEMNVSTLELGDSALYLCASSLDGRPQETQYFGPGTRLLVL.

The rearrangement joins TRBV5-4 to TRBJ2-1; no reliable D call. Between the trimmed V and J ends, which lost 10 bases and 6 bases, there was a span of 20 bases. Germline lookup yields CDR1 SGHNT and CDR2 YYREEE (reference sequence). This CDR3 region has 14 residues. The CDR3: CAERTAPPGNEQFF. CDR3 DNA: TGTGCCGAGCGTACAGCACCCCCCGGCAATGAGCAGTTCTTC. Variable domain in full (rest from reference TRBV5-4 and TRBJ2-1): ETGVTQSPTHLIKTRGQQVTLRCSSQSGHNTVSWYQQALGQGPQFIFQYYREEENGRGNFPPRFSGLQFPNYSSELNVNALELDDSALYLCAERTAPPGNEQFFGPGTRLTVL.

V usage is TRBV6-6 and J usage is TRBJ2-3; no definite D call. Germline V gene sequence: CDR1 MNHNY, CDR2 SVGAGI (reference sequence). This CDR3 has 15 residues. Trimming took 5 bases from V and 3 from J, leaving 15 bases between them. CDR3 bases: TGTGCCAGCAGTCCCTTGTTGGTTGGTACAGATACGCAGTATTTT. Its protein is CASSPLLVGTDTQYF.

The chain recombines TRBV5-5 with TRBJ2-7, with 12 bases aligning to TRBD2. The CDR3 is 17 residues long. The germline CDR1 and CDR2 sequences are SGHKS and YYEKEE (reference sequence). Trimming cost V 2 bases and J 0 bases; bases outside gene matches: 6. In DNA, the CDR3 is TGTGCCAGCAGCTTTGAACCGACTAGCGGGAGCTCCTACGAGCAGTACTTC. Its translation is CASSFEPTSGSSYEQYF. Based on the CDR3 plus reference TRBV5-5 and TRBJ2-7, the full variable domain is DAGVTQSPTHLIKTRGQQVTLRCSPISGHKSVSWYQQVLGQGPQFIFQYYEKEERGRGNFPDRFSARQFPNYSSELNVNALLLGDSALYLCASSFEPTSGSSYEQYFGPGTRLTVT.

V and J are TRBV7-2 and TRBJ1-2, with 8 bases aligning to TRBD1. The trim removed 0 bases at V and 4 bases at J, leaving 4 bases unmatched. The CDR3 spans 15 residues. CDR1 and CDR2 from the germline V gene are SGHTA and FQGNSA. In DNA form, the CDR3 reads TGTGCCAGCAGCTTAGCGCAGGGGGCTGGCTATGGCTACACCTTC. It is translated as CASSLAQGAGYGYTF.

The chain has TRBV5-4 and TRBJ2-3, with TRBD2 identical over 7 bases. The V and J ends lost 2 bases and 2 bases, in that order; junction bases with no gene match: 5. There are 15 residues in the CDR3. Per germline, CDR1 SGHNT and CDR2 YYREEE (reference sequence). The CDR3 DNA reads TGTGCCAGCAGCTTCTCTAGCGGAAACACAGATACGCAGTATTTT. It specifies CASSFSSGNTDTQYF.

This clone was seen more than once but under ten times. The rearrangement joins TRBV15 to TRBJ2-1; 9 bases agree with TRBD2. J was trimmed by 2 bases and V by 0 bases; bases with no gene match: 8. Germline CDR1 LNHNV, CDR2 YYDKDF (reference sequence). This CDR3 comprises 18 residues. CDR3 coding DNA: TGTGCCACCAGCAGAGAAAGGGCGGGAGGGCCTCCCTACAATGAGCAGTTCTTC. This translates into CATSRERAGGPPYNEQFF.

The CDR3 is CASSLTGGKLEQYF. Written as DNA, the CDR3 is TGTGCCAGCAGTTTAACAGGGGGCAAGCTCGAGCAGTACTTC. The chain uses TRBV28 and TRBJ2-7; 9 bases map to TRBD1. V was clipped by 2 bases and J by 6 bases; unmatched bases: 5. Germline V gives CDR1 MDHEN, CDR2 SYDVKM. The CDR3 length is 14 residues.

The gene calls are TRBV15 and TRBJ2-2, with 12 bases identical to TRBD2. This CDR3 has 18 amino acids. CDR1 is LNHNV and CDR2 is YYDKDF in the germline V gene (reference sequence). V shed 0 bases and J 1 base; nucleotides not matched to a gene: 3. DNA of the CDR3: TGTGCCACCAGCAGAGACCCACTAGCGGGAGGGAACACCGGGGAGCTGTTTTTT. It specifies CATSRDPLAGGNTGELFF.

The chain uses TRBV11-2 and TRBJ2-1; TRBD2 agrees at 7 bases. After removal of 5 bases from V and 3 bases from J, the junction contained 7 bases not matched to a gene. This CDR3 is built from 15 residues. The germline gives CDR1 SGHAT, CDR2 FQNNGV. The CDR3 region has the DNA TGTGCCAGCAGCGCCGCTAGCGGCCACTACAATGAGCAGTTCTTC. This sequence encodes CASSAASGHYNEQFF.

The genes are TRBV5-8 and TRBJ2-3; TRBD2 aligns across 9 bases. The CDR3 has 20 amino acids. Trimming at V came to 4 bases and at J to 0 bases, leaving 18 bases not matched to a gene. Looked up from germline, CDR1 is SGHTS and CDR2 is YDEGEE. CDR3 in amino acids: CASSRGLGLANYSSTDTQYF. CDR3 sequence (DNA): TGTGCCAGCAGCAGAGGGCTAGGACTAGCGAACTATAGTAGCACAGATACGCAGTATTTT. Filled out from reference TRBV5-8 and TRBJ2-3, the complete variable domain reads EAGVTQSPTHLIKTRGQQATLRCSPISGHTSVYWYQQALGLGLQFLLWYDEGEERNRGNFPPRFSGRQFPNYSSELNVNALELEDSALYLCASSRGLGLANYSSTDTQYFGPGTRLTVL.

This chain links TRBV29-1 with TRBJ2-2, with 7 bases identical to TRBD2. CDR1 and CDR2 (germline): SQVTM, ANQGSEA. The CDR3 is made up of 14 amino acids. V shed 8 bases, J shed 4 bases, and the junction held 10 bases outside the gene matches. DNA for the CDR3: TGCAGCACATCCGGGACTAAAACCACCGGGGAGCTGTTTTTT. Protein sequence: CSTSGTKTTGELFF.

The chain employs TRBV9 and TRBJ2-2, with TRBD2 as a possible D gene (7 bases). The CDR3 is 16 residues long. The V and J ends lost 3 bases and 6 bases respectively, with 18 bases between them. Germline V lookup: CDR1 SGDLS, CDR2 YYNGEE. DNA for the CDR3: TGTGCCAGCAGCGAGTTGTCTGGGCGGGGGCCCGGGGAGCTGTTTTTT. Translated, it gives CASSELSGRGPGELFF.